These 5 T cell receptor beta chains were all obtained from the same sample, sequenced in a study of blood T cell repertoires in COVID-19. Clones were sequenced by immunoSEQ multiplex PCR, and TCRdb holds only the in-frame ones, with some missing. The profile shows fewer than 250,000 clones, 81% of them singletons. Sequencing was carried out using PBMCs or T cells enriched from blood (not recorded which). These receptors originate from a woman aged 50 to 60 with acute COVID-19.

This clone was recorded a few times. CDR3 DNA sequence: TGTGCCAGTAGTATGGGACAGGGCGTAGGCAATCAGCCCCAGCATTTT. It codes for CASSMGQGVGNQPQHF. This rearrangement joins TRBV19 to TRBJ1-5; 9 bases are a match to TRBD1. Germline values: CDR1 LNHDA, CDR2 SQIVND (reference sequence). The ends lost 3 bases at V and 2 bases at J; junction bases unmatched: 5. The CDR3 consists of 16 residues.

This chain uses TRBV7-2 with TRBJ2-2, with D unclear. Between the trimmed V and J ends, which lost 5 bases and 7 bases, there was a span of 14 bases. Germline V lookup: CDR1 SGHTA, CDR2 FQGNSA. The CDR3 sequence is 14 residues long. The DNA for the CDR3 is TGTGCCAGCAGCCCTGGCGGCCGTAGCGGGGAGCTGTTTTTT. It is translated as CASSPGGRSGELFF.

This chain's CDR3 is CASSQNEAPSPLHF. DNA of the CDR3: TGTGCCAGCAGCCAGAACGAGGCGCCGTCACCCCTCCACTTT. The gene calls are TRBV28 and TRBJ1-6; D ambiguous. CDR1 MDHEN and CDR2 SYDVKM come from the germline V gene. The CDR3 has 14 amino acids. Trimming cost V 6 bases and J 10 bases, with 16 bases left between them.

The chain uses TRBV29-1 and TRBJ1-3; D unresolved. Germline V gene lookup returns CDR1 SQVTM and CDR2 ANQGSEA. Trimming took 7 bases from V and 8 from J, leaving 12 bases between them. The CDR3 loop spans 11 amino acids. The CDR3 here is CSGGEGDTIYF. The CDR3 nucleotides read TGCAGCGGAGGAGAAGGAGACACCATATATTTT.

The gene calls are TRBV4-3 and TRBJ1-3; D is uncertain. The CDR3 is 13 residues long. V was pared by 4 bases and J by 4 bases, with 8 bases between. The V gene's germline CDR1 is LGHNA and CDR2 YSLEER. CDR3 sequence (DNA): TGCGCCAGCAGCCGCGAAATGGGAAACACCATATATTTT. Translation: CASSREMGNTIYF.